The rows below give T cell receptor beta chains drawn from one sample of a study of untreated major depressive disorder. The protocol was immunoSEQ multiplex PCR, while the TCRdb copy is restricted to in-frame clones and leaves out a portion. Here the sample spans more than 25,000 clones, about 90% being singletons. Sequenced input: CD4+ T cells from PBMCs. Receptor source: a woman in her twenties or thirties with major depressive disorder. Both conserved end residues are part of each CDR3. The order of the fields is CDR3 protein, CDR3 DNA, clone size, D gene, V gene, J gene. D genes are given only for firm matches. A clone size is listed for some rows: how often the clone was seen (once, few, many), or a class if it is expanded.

CDR3: CAWSVLAGTDTQYF; DNA: TGTGCCTGGAGTGTACTAGCGGGCACAGATACGCAGTATTTT; size: -; D: TRBD2; V: TRBV30; J: TRBJ2-3
CDR3: CASSETGDEQFF; DNA: TGTGCCAGCAGTGAGACTGGCGATGAGCAGTTCTTC; size: -; D: -; V: TRBV2; J: TRBJ2-1
CDR3: CASSSGRSLSYEQYF; DNA: TGTGCCAGCAGCTCAGGGAGGAGCTTATCCTACGAGCAGTACTTC; size: -; D: -; V: TRBV5-4; J: TRBJ2-7
CDR3: CASSSSGGSTDTQYF; DNA: TGTGCCAGCAGCTCCAGCGGGGGTAGCACAGATACGCAGTATTTT; size: -; D: TRBD2; V: TRBV2; J: TRBJ2-3
CDR3: CASSPRGGRYEQYF; DNA: TGTGCCAGCAGCCCGCGGGGGGGCAGGTACGAGCAGTACTTC; size: -; D: TRBD2; V: TRBV7-2; J: TRBJ2-7
CDR3: CASNRVGLNTEAFF; DNA: TGCGCCAGCAACAGGGTGGGTTTAAACACTGAAGCTTTCTTT; size: few; D: -; V: TRBV4-1; J: TRBJ1-1
CDR3: CASSLNQLRTGELFF; DNA: TGTGCCAGCAGCTTAAACCAACTACGCACCGGGGAGCTGTTTTTT; size: -; D: -; V: TRBV5-4; J: TRBJ2-2
CDR3: CASSPEGGKETQYF; DNA: TGCGCCAGCAGCCCGGAAGGGGGGAAAGAGACCCAGTACTTC; size: once; D: -; V: TRBV5-1; J: TRBJ2-5
CDR3: CASSDTMARGANVLTF; DNA: TGTGCCAGTAGTGACACAATGGCCCGTGGGGCCAACGTCCTGACTTTC; size: once; D: -; V: TRBV19; J: TRBJ2-6
CDR3: CASSLRVGSSYNEQFF; DNA: TGTGCCAGCAGCTTGAGGGTCGGGAGCTCCTACAATGAGCAGTTCTTC; size: -; D: -; V: TRBV5-8; J: TRBJ2-1
CDR3: CSTSVYEQYF; DNA: TGCAGCACTAGCGTGTACGAGCAGTACTTC; size: -; D: TRBD2; V: TRBV20-1; J: TRBJ2-7
CDR3: CASRRDIGNQPQHF; DNA: TGTGCCAGCAGGCGGGACATCGGCAATCAGCCCCAGCATTTT; size: few; D: -; V: TRBV2; J: TRBJ1-5
CDR3: CASSLMGGANTGELFF; DNA: TGTGCCAGCAGTTTAATGGGGGGGGCGAACACCGGGGAGCTGTTTTTT; size: -; D: TRBD2; V: TRBV27; J: TRBJ2-2
CDR3: CASTPGGGAGELFF; DNA: TGTGCCAGCACCCCCGGGGGGGGCGCCGGGGAGCTGTTTTTT; size: -; D: TRBD2; V: TRBV7-2; J: TRBJ2-2
CDR3: CASSTQETQYF; DNA: TGCGCCAGCAGCACCCAAGAGACCCAGTACTTC; size: -; D: -; V: TRBV5-1; J: TRBJ2-5
CDR3: CSVQGQGAELFF; DNA: TGCAGCGTTCAAGGACAGGGGGCTGAACTGTTTTTT; size: -; D: TRBD1; V: TRBV29-1; J: TRBJ1-4
CDR3: CASSLRDRGSYNEQFF; DNA: TGTGCCAGCAGCCTCCGGGACAGGGGCTCCTACAATGAGCAGTTCTTC; size: -; D: TRBD1; V: TRBV7-2; J: TRBJ2-1
CDR3: CASSVGRAETQYF; DNA: TGTGCCAGCAGTGTTGGCAGAGCAGAGACCCAGTACTTC; size: once; D: -; V: TRBV2; J: TRBJ2-5
CDR3: CASSVPGIGELFF; DNA: TGTGCCAGCAGCGTACCAGGGATCGGGGAGCTGTTTTTT; size: -; D: -; V: TRBV5-6; J: TRBJ2-2
CDR3: CASSPLGGSLPYGYTF; DNA: TGTGCCAGCAGCCCCCTGGGGGGATCTCTGCCCTATGGCTACACCTTC; size: -; D: -; V: TRBV7-9; J: TRBJ1-2
CDR3: CASSSTSRETQYF; DNA: TGCGCCAGCAGCAGTACTAGCCGGGAGACCCAGTACTTC; size: -; D: -; V: TRBV5-1; J: TRBJ2-5
CDR3: CAISESKLAGVNTYEQYF; DNA: TGTGCCATCAGTGAGTCGAAACTAGCGGGAGTGAATACCTACGAGCAGTACTTC; size: -; D: TRBD2; V: TRBV10-3; J: TRBJ2-7